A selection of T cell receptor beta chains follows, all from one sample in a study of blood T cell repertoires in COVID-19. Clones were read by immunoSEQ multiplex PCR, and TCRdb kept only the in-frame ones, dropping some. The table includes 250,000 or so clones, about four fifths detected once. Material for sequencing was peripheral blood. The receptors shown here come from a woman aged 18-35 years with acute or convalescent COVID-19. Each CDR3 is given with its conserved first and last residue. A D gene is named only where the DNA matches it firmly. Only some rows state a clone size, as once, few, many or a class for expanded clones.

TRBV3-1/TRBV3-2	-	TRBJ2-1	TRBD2	CASSQDRGAGGEQFF	TGTGCCAGCAGCCAAGATCGCGGAGCGGGAGGTGAGCAGTTCTTC
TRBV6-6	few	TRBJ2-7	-	CASSSPGLPSYEQYF	TGTGCCAGCAGTTCCCCGGGTCTACCTTCCTACGAGCAGTACTTC
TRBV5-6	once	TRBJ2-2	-	CASSPGVAELVTGELFF	TGTGCCAGCAGCCCCGGGGTAGCGGAGTTGGTCACCGGGGAGCTGTTTTTT
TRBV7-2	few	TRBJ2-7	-	CASSARYEQYF	TGTGCCAGCAGCGCCCGGTACGAGCAGTACTTC
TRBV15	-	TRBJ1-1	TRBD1	CATSTPGTGGLRAFF	TGTGCCACCAGCACACCCGGGACAGGGGGCCTGAGGGCTTTCTTT
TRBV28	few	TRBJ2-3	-	CASRYRSYTDWDTQYF	TGTGCCAGCAGGTACAGGTCCTACACAGATTGGGATACGCAGTATTTT
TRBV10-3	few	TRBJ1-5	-	CASSVPNQPQHF	TGTGCCTCCTCGGTCCCCAATCAGCCCCAGCATTTT
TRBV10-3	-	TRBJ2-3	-	CATEGTDTQYF	TGTGCTACGGAGGGCACAGATACGCAGTATTTT
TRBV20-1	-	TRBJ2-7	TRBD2	CSASLGAGGNYEQYF	TGCAGTGCTAGTCTCGGGGCGGGAGGGAACTACGAGCAGTACTTC
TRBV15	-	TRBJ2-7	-	CATSRGGGASDYEQYF	TGTGCCACCAGCAGAGGGGGTGGGGCTAGCGACTACGAGCAGTACTTC
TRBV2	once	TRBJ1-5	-	CASRKGGNQPQHF	TGTGCCAGCAGAAAGGGAGGCAATCAGCCCCAGCATTTT
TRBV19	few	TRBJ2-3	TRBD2	CASSTASGASTDTQYF	TGTGCCAGTAGTACGGCTAGCGGGGCTAGCACAGATACGCAGTATTTT
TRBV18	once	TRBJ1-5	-	CASSLSELQPQHF	TGTGCCAGCTCACTTTCCGAGCTTCAGCCCCAGCATTTT
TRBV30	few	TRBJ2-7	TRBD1	CAWSSSRTGTHVSKYEQYF	TGTGCCTGGAGTTCATCTAGGACAGGGACCCACGTATCTAAATACGAGCAGTACTTC
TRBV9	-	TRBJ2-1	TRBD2	CASSPDPSGSYNEQFF	TGTGCCAGCAGCCCCGACCCTAGCGGGAGCTACAATGAGCAGTTCTTC
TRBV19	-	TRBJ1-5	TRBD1	CASRNTGTGIPPQHF	TGTGCCAGTAGAAATACCGGGACAGGGATTCCGCCCCAGCATTTT
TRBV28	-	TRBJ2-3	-	CASSLMRDRWADTQYF	TGTGCCAGCAGTTTAATGCGGGACCGCTGGGCAGATACGCAGTATTTT
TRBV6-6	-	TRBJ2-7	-	CASSAGSAYEQYF	TGTGCCAGCAGTGCGGGCTCCGCCTACGAGCAGTACTTC
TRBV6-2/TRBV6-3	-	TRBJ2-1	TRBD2	CASSRNPGTSGSSSYNEQFF	TGTGCCAGCAGCCGCAACCCCGGGACTAGCGGGTCTAGCTCCTACAATGAGCAGTTCTTC
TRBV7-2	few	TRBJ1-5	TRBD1	CASSSPDRGGQPQHF	TGTGCCAGCAGCTCCCCGGACAGGGGCGGTCAGCCCCAGCATTTT
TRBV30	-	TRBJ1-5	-	CAWSKSGSLTQPQHF	TGTGCCTGGAGTAAATCCGGGTCCCTGACTCAGCCCCAGCATTTT
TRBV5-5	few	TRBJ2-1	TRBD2	CASSLTSGSSSYNEQFF	TGTGCCAGCAGCCTAACTAGCGGGTCGAGCTCCTACAATGAGCAGTTCTTC
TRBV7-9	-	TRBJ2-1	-	CASSFEGNEQFF	TGTGCCAGCAGCTTCGAGGGCAATGAGCAGTTCTTC
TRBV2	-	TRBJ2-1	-	CASSFAEASYNEQFF	TGTGCCAGCTCCTTTGCGGAGGCCTCCTACAATGAGCAGTTCTTC
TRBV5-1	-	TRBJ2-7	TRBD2	CASSLVPGLAGDEQYF	TGCGCCAGCAGCTTGGTCCCCGGACTAGCGGGAGACGAGCAGTACTTC
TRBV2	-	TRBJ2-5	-	CASSPRLETQYF	TGTGCCAGCAGCCCGAGATTAGAGACCCAGTACTTC
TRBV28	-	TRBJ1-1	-	CASIKGWGGLRMNTEAFF	TGTGCCAGCATTAAAGGGTGGGGGGGGCTTAGGATGAACACTGAAGCTTTCTTT
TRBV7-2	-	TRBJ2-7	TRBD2	CASSLGLAQPLGFYEQYF	TGTGCCAGCAGCTTAGGACTAGCGCAACCCTTGGGGTTCTACGAGCAGTACTTC
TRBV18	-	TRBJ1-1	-	CASSLGHNTEAFF	TGTGCCAGCTCACTCGGACACAACACTGAAGCTTTCTTT
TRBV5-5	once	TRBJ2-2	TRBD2	CASSSKAGVTGELFF	TGTGCCAGCAGCTCAAAAGCGGGAGTCACCGGGGAGCTGTTTTTT
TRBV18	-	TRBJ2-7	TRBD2	CASSLTLGQSSGSKYEQYF	TGTGCCAGCTCACTAACCTTGGGACAGTCTAGCGGGAGTAAATACGAGCAGTACTTC
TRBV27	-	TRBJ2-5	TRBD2	CASSSVLAGGPQWYF	TGTGCCAGCAGTTCCGTACTAGCGGGAGGGCCCCAGTGGTACTTC
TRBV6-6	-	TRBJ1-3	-	CASRPQGNTIYF	TGTGCCAGCAGGCCACAGGGAAACACCATATATTTT
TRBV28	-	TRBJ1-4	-	CASSLTGAATNEKLFF	TGTGCCAGCAGTTTAACTGGGGCTGCTACTAATGAAAAACTGTTTTTT
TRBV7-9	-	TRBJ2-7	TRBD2	CASSHGEAGVPYEQYF	TGTGCCAGCAGCCATGGGGAGGCGGGAGTACCCTACGAGCAGTACTTC
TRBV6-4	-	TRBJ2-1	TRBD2	CASSQVAGGNEQFF	TGTGCCAGCAGTCAGGTAGCGGGAGGCAATGAGCAGTTCTTC
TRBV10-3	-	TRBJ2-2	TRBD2	CAISGTGTSALGGGELFF	TGTGCCATCAGTGGTACCGGGACTAGCGCCTTAGGGGGCGGGGAGCTGTTTTTT
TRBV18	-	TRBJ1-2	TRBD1	CASSLNLDRANYGYTF	TGTGCCAGCTCATTAAACCTTGACAGGGCTAACTATGGCTACACCTTC
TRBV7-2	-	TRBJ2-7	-	CASSLGLGDEQYF	TGTGCCAGCAGCTTAGGTCTGGGAGACGAGCAGTACTTC
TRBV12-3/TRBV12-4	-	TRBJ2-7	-	CASSLRGGEQYF	TGTGCCAGCAGTTTAAGGGGGGGCGAGCAGTACTTC
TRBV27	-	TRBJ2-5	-	CASSPSIGEETQYF	TGTGCCAGCAGTCCATCAATCGGGGAAGAGACCCAGTACTTC
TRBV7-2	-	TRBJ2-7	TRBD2	CASSPSSGREYEQYF	TGTGCCAGCAGCCCATCAAGCGGGAGGGAATACGAGCAGTACTTC
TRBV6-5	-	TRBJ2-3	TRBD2	CASTALAGTDTQYF	TGTGCCAGCACCGCCCTAGCGGGCACAGATACGCAGTATTTT
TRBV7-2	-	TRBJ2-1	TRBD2	CASSLGGSGSDEQFF	TGTGCCAGCAGCTTAGGGGGTAGCGGGAGTGATGAGCAGTTCTTC
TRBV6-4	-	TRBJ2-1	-	CASSDRCEQFF	TGTGCCAGCAGTGACCGTTGTGAGCAGTTCTTC
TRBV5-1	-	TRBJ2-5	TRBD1	CASSGGRTGQETQYF	TGCGCCAGCAGCGGGGGAAGGACAGGACAAGAGACCCAGTACTTC
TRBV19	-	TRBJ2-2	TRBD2	CASSRIYSGLAETNTGELFF	TGTGCCAGTAGTCGAATATACTCCGGACTAGCGGAAACGAACACCGGGGAGCTGTTTTTT
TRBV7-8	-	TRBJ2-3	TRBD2	CASSLDAGGPSDTQYF	TGTGCCAGCAGCTTAGATGCGGGAGGGCCCTCAGATACGCAGTATTTT
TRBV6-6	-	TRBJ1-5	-	CASTKGGADSNQPQHF	TGTGCCAGCACTAAGGGAGGGGCGGATAGCAATCAGCCCCAGCATTTT
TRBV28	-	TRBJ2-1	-	CASRASPTYNEQFF	TGTGCCAGCAGAGCTTCGCCCACCTACAATGAGCAGTTCTTC
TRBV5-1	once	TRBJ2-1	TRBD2	CASTLGGTSLNEQFF	TGCGCCAGCACCCTGGGGGGGACCAGCCTAAATGAGCAGTTCTTC
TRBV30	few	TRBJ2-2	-	CAWSRGFKDGELFF	TGTGCCTGGAGCCGAGGGTTTAAGGATGGGGAGCTGTTTTTT
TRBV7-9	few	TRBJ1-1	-	CASSSDLYTEAFF	TGTGCCAGCAGCTCAGACTTATACACTGAAGCTTTCTTT
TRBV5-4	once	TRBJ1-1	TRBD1	CASSLGTGATVTEAFF	TGTGCCAGCAGCTTGGGTACAGGGGCCACGGTGACTGAAGCTTTCTTT
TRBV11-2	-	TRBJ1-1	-	CASSPERAGLTEAFF	TGTGCCAGCAGCCCGGAGCGGGCGGGTTTGACTGAAGCTTTCTTT